This T cell receptor beta chain was obtained from a study of blood T cell repertoires in COVID-19. Background on the study: Donors in the United States, Italy and Spain gave samples during acute or convalescent COVID-19. Sources were T cells, B-cell-depleted T cells, or PBMCs; the material itself was cDNA or gDNA.

In the authors' methods: Estimates of nucleated cell counts were drawn from the amplification of reference gene primers. Assay used: immunoSEQ multiplex PCR; TCRdb lists only in-frame clones, some missing. V and J calls and clone size come straight from that table; D and trimming were deduced from the DNA. The sample consists of 310,000 or so clones, roughly 87% of them appearing once. This clone was observed a single time. The CDR3 loop spans 12 amino acids. Germline CDR1 is MNHEY and CDR2 is SVGAGI. Trimming shortened V by 6 bases and J by 3 bases, and 8 bases separated the two germline ends. The sequence derives from a man aged 50 to 60 with active or convalescent COVID-19. Material for sequencing was peripheral blood. The chain carries TRBV6-5 and TRBJ1-1, with D unclear. The chain's CDR3 is CASRAGYTEAFF. In DNA, the CDR3 is TGTGCCAGCAGGGCGGGCTACACTGAAGCTTTCTTT.